This TCR beta chain was sequenced during a study of OX40 agonist ivuxolimab in advanced cancers. Study overall: Antecedent anti-PD-1, anti-PD-L1 or anti-CTLA-4 therapy was permissible, with roughly 36% having received some.

Repertoires were generated with immunoSEQ multiplex PCR, while TCRdb's copy carries only in-frame clones and drops some. The data hold around 77,000 clones, with around nine tenths observed a single time. This clone was observed once. Patients who had autoimmune disease history or got systemic immunosuppression were left out. V shed 2 bases and J shed 2 bases, with 10 bases lying between them. From germline, CDR1 is GTSNPN and CDR2 SVGIG (reference sequence). The CDR3 runs 14 residues. The material was CD4+ or CD8+ T cells sorted from blood, obtained in a trial of the OX40 agonist ivuxolimab. The source is an adult with an advanced solid tumor such as melanoma, head and neck, liver or kidney cancer. The V and J genes are TRBV30 and TRBJ2-1; no clear D gene. The CDR3 protein is CAWSKRNTYNEQFF. The CDR3 bases are TGTGCCTGGAGTAAAAGGAATACCTACAATGAGCAGTTCTTC.